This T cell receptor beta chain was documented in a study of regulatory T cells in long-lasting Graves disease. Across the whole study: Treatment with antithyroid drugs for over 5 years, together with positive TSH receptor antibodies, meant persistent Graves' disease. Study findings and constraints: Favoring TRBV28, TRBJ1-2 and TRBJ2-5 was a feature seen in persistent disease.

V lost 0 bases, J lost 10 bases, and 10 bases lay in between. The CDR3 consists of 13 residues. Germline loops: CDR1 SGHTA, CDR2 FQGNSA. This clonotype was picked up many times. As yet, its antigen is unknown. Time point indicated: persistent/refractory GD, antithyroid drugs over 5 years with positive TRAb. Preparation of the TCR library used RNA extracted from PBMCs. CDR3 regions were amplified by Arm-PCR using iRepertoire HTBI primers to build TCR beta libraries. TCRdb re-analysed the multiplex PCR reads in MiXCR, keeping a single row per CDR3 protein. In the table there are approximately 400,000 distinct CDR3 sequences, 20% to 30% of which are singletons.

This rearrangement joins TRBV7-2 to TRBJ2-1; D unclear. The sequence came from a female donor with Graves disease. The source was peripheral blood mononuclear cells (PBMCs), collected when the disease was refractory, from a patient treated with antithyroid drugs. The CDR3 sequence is CASSLAFGLEQFF. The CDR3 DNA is TGTGCCAGCAGCTTAGCTTTCGGGTTAGAGCAGTTCTTC. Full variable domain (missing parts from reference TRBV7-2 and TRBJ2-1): GAGVSQSPSNKVTEKGKDVELRCDPISGHTALYWYRQSLGQGLEFLIYFQGNSAPDKSGLPSDRFSAERTGGSVSTLTIQRTQQEDSAVYLCASSLAFGLEQFFGPGTRLTVL.